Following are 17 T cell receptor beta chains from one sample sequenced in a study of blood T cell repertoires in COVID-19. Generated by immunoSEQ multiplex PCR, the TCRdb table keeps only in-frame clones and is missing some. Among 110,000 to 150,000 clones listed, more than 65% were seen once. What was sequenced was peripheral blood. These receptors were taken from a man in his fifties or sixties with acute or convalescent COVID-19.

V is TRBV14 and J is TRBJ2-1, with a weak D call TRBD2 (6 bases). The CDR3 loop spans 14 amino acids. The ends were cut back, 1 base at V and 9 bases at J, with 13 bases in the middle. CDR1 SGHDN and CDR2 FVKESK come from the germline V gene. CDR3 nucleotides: TGTGCCAGCAGCCAAGGGTCGTGGCGGGGTGAGCAGTTCTTC. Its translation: CASSQGSWRGEQFF.

The CDR3 loop reads CASSPSSATNEKLFF. In DNA, the CDR3 is TGTGCCAGCAGCCCGAGCTCTGCAACTAATGAAAAACTGTTTTTT. This chain uses TRBV7-2 with TRBJ1-4; no clear D gene. The V gene's germline CDR1 is SGHTA and CDR2 FQGNSA. V was cut by 5 bases and J by 0 bases, with 10 bases left in between. The CDR3 runs to 15 residues.

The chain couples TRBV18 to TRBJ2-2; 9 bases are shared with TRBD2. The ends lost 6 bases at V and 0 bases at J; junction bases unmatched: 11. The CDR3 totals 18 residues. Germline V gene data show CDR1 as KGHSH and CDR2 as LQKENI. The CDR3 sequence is CASSQTSGEGPNTGELFF. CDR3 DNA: TGTGCCAGCTCCCAGACTAGCGGAGAGGGGCCGAACACCGGGGAGCTGTTTTTT.

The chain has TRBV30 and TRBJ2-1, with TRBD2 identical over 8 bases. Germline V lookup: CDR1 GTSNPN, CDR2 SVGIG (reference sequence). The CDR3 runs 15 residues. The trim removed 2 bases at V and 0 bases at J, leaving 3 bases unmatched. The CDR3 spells CAWSTSGSSYNEQFF. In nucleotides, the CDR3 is TGTGCCTGGAGTACTAGCGGTAGCTCCTACAATGAGCAGTTCTTC. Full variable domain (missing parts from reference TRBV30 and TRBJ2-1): SQTIHQWPATLVQPVGSPLSLECTVEGTSNPNLYWYRQAAGRGLQLLFYSVGIGQISSEVPQNLSASRPQDRQFILSSKKLLLSDSGFYLCAWSTSGSSYNEQFFGPGTRLTVL.

CDR3 nucleotide sequence: TGTGCCAGCAGCTGGGGACAGGGCTCCTACAATGAGCAGTTCTTC. This sequence encodes CASSWGQGSYNEQFF. This chain joins TRBV5-4 and TRBJ2-1; 9 bases fit TRBD1. Germline V lookup: CDR1 SGHNT, CDR2 YYREEE (reference sequence). The V gene end was trimmed by 3 bases and the J gene end by 0 bases; junction bases not matched to a gene: 1. The CDR3 has 15 amino acids. Supplemented by reference TRBV5-4 and TRBJ2-1, the full variable domain reads ETGVTQSPTHLIKTRGQQVTLRCSSQSGHNTVSWYQQALGQGPQFIFQYYREEENGRGNFPPRFSGLQFPNYSSELNVNALELDDSALYLCASSWGQGSYNEQFFGPGTRLTVL.

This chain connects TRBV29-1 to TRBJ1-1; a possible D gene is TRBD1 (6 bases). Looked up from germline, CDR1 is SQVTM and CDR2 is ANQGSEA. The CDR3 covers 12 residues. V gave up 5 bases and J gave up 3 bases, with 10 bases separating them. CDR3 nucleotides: TGCAGCGTTCTTGGACAGCACACTGAAGCTTTCTTT. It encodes CSVLGQHTEAFF.

CDR3 sequence: CASSFSGGRDEQYF. The CDR3 bases are TGTGCCAGCAGTTTTTCAGGGGGTCGCGACGAGCAGTACTTC. The chain couples TRBV28 to TRBJ2-7, with TRBD1 matching over 7 bases. Looked up from germline, CDR1 is MDHEN and CDR2 is SYDVKM. J was trimmed by 5 bases and V by 3 bases; bases with no gene match: 7. The CDR3 is made up of 14 amino acids.

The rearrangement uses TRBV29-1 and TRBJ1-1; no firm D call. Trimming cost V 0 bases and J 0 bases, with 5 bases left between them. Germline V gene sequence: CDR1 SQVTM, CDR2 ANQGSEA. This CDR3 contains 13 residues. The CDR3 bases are TGCAGCGTTGAAGAACGGGTGAACACTGAAGCTTTCTTT. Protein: CSVEERVNTEAFF.

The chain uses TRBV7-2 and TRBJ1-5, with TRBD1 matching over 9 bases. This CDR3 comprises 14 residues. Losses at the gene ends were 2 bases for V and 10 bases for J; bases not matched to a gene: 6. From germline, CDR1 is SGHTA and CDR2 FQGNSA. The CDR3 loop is CASSLWDRDLPQHF. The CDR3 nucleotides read TGTGCCAGCAGCTTATGGGACAGGGACCTCCCCCAGCATTTT.

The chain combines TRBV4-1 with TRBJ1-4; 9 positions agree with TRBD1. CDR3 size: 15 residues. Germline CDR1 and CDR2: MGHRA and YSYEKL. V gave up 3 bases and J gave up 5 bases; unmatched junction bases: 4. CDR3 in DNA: TGCGCCAGCAGCCAGACGACAGGGGGGAATGAAAAACTGTTTTTT. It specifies CASSQTTGGNEKLFF.

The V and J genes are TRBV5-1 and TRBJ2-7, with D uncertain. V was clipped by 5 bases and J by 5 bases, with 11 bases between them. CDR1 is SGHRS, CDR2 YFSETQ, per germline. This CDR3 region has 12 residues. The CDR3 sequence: CASRQSSHEQYF. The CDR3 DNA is TGCGCCAGCAGACAGTCTTCCCACGAGCAGTACTTC.

The CDR3 sequence: CASSFSGGITDTQYF. The CDR3 DNA reads as TGTGCCAGCAGTTTTAGCGGGGGAATCACAGATACGCAGTATTTT. V gene TRBV28 combines with J gene TRBJ2-3, with TRBD2 identical over 9 bases. J was trimmed by 2 bases and V by 3 bases; bases with no gene match: 3. CDR1 is MDHEN, CDR2 SYDVKM, per germline. CDR3 size: 15 residues.

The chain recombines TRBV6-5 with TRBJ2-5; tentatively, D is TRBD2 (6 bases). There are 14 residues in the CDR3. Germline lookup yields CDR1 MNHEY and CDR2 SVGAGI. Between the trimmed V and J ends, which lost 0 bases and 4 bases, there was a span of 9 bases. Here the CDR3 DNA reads TGTGCCAGCAGTTACTCGAAGGGAGGAGAGACCCAGTACTTC. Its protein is CASSYSKGGETQYF.

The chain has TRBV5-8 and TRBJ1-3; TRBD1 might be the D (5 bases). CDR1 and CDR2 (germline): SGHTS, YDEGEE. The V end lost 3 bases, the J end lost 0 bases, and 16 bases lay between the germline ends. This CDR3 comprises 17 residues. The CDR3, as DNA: TGTGCCAGCAGCTGGCCGGGAGGACAAATCTCTGGAAACACCATATATTTT. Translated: CASSWPGGQISGNTIYF.

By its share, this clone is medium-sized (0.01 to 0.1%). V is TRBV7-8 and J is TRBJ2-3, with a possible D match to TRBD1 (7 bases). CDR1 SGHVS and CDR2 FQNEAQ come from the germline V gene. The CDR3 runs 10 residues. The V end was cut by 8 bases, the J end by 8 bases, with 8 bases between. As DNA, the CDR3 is TGTGCCAGCCAGGGGGGTACGCAGTATTTT. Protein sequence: CASQGGTQYF.

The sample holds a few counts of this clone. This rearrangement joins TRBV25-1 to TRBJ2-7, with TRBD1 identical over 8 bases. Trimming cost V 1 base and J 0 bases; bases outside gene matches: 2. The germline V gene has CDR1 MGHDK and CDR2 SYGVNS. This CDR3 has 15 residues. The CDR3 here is CASSESDRVSYEQYF. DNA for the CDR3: TGTGCCAGCAGTGAATCGGACAGGGTCTCCTACGAGCAGTACTTC.

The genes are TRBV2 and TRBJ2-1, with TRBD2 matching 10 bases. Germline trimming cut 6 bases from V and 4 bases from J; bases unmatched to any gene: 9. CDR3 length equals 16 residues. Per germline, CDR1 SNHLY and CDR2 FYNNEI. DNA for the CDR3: TGTGCCAGCAGGTCCAGGACTAGCGGCACTTACAATGAGCAGTTCTTC. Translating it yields CASRSRTSGTYNEQFF.